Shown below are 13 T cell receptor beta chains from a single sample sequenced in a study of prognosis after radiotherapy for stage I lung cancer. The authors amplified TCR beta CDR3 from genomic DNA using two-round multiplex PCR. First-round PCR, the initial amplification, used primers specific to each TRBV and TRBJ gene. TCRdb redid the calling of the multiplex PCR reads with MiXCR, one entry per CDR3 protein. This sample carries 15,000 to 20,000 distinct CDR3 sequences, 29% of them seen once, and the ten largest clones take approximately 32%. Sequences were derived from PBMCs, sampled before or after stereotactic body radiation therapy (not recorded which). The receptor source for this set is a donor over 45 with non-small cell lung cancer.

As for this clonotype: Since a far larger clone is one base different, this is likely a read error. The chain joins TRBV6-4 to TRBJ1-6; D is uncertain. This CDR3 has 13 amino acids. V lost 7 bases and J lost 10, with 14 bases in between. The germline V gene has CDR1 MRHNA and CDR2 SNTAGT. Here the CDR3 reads CASMLHIRSPLHF. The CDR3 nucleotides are TGTGCCAGCATGCTGCACATTCGATCACCCCTCCACTTT.

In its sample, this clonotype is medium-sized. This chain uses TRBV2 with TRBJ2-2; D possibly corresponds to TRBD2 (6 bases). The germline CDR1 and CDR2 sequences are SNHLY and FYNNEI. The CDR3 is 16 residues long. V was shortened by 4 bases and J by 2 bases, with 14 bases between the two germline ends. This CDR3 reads CASSGFQRANTGELFF. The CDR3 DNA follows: TGTGCCAGCAGTGGTTTCCAGCGGGCCAACACCGGGGAGCTGTTTTTT.

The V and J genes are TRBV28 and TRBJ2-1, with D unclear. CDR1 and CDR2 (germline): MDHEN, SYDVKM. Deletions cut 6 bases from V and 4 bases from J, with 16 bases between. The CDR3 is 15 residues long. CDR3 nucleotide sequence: TGTGCCAGCAGCCCCATGAGTCGTAGTTACAATGAGCAGTTCTTC. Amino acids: CASSPMSRSYNEQFF.

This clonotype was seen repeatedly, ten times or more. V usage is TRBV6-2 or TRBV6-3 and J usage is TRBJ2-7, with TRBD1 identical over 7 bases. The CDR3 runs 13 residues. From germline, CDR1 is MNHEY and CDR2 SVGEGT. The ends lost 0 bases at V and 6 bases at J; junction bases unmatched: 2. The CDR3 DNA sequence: TGTGCCAGCAGTTACTCCGGGACAGCCGAGCAGTACTTC. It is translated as CASSYSGTAEQYF.

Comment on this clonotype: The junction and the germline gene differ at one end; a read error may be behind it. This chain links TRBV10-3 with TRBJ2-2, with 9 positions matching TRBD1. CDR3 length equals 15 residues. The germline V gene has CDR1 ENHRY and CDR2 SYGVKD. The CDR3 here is CAIMGDRVVTEELFF. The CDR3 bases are TGTGCCATCATGGGGGACAGGGTTGTCACCGAGGAGCTGTTTTTT.

The CDR3 nucleotides read TGTGCCAGCACCCTCCTGGAAGGACGGAGCACAGATACGCAGTATTTT. Translating it yields CASTLLEGRSTDTQYF. The rearrangement links TRBV6-4 to TRBJ2-3; D is unresolved. The CDR3 length is 16 residues. Germline V gene sequence: CDR1 MRHNA, CDR2 SNTAGT. V lost 7 bases and J 0 bases, leaving 17 bases between the germline ends.

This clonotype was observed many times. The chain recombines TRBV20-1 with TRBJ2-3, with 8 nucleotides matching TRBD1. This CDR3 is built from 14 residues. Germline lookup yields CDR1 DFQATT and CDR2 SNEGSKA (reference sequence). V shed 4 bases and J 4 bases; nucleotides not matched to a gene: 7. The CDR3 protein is CSAISDRGSDTQYF. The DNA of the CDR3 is TGCAGTGCTATATCAGACAGGGGCTCAGATACGCAGTATTTT.

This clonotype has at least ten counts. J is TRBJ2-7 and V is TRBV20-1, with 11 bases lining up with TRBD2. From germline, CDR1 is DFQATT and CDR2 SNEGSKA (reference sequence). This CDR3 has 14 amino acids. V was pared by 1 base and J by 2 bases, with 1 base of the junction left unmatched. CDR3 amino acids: CSARGLAGPYEQYF. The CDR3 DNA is TGCAGTGCTAGAGGACTAGCGGGACCCTACGAGCAGTACTTC.

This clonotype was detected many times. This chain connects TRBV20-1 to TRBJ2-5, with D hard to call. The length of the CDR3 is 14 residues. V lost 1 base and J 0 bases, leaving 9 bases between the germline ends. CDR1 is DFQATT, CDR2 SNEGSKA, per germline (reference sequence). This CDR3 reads CSARGDWDQETQYF. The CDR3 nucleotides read TGCAGTGCTAGAGGTGACTGGGACCAAGAGACCCAGTACTTC.

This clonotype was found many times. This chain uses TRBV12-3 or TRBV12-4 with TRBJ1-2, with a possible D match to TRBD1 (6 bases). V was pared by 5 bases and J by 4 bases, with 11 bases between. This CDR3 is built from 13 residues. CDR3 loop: CASSLTGSYGYTF. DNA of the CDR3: TGTGCCAGCAGTCTAACAGGGAGCTATGGCTACACCTTC.

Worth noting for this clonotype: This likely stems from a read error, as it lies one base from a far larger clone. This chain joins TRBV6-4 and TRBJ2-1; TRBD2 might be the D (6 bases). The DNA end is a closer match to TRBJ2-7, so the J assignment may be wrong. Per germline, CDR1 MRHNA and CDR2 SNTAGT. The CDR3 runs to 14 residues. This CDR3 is CASSSSDSYNEQYF. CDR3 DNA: TGTGCCAGCAGCTCTAGCGACTCCTACAATGAGCAGTACTTC.

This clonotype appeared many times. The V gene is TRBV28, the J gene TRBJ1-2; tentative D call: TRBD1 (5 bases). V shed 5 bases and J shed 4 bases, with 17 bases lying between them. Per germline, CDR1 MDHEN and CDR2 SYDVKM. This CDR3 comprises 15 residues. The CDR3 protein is CASSPSLQGGYGYTF. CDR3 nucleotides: TGTGCCAGCAGTCCCAGCCTTCAGGGTGGCTATGGCTACACCTTC.

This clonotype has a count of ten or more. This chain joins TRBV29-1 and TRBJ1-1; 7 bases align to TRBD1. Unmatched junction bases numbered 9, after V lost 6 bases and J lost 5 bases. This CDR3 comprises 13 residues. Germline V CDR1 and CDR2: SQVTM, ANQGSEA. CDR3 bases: TGCAGCGTAAAACAGGGGCAGGTGACTGAAGCTTTCTTT. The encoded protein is CSVKQGQVTEAFF.